One sample yielded the 17 T cell receptor beta chains listed below, sequenced in a study of cytomegalovirus exposure and HLA in healthy donors. 60 Vbeta and 13 Jbeta primers were used in PCR. The assay was immunoSEQ multiplex PCR, and TCRdb's table has in-frame clones only and misses some. The profile shows around 130,000 clones, around 85% of them singletons. Sequencing used PBMCs. These TCRs come from a man aged 25-45 years in good health and CMV-seronegative.

The chain carries TRBV5-1 and TRBJ2-1; D remains ambiguous. Trimming shortened V by 2 bases and J by 5 bases, and 5 bases separated the two germline ends. This CDR3 region has 12 residues. From germline, CDR1 is SGHRS and CDR2 YFSETQ. CDR3 loop: CASSFQDNEQFF. The CDR3 bases are TGCGCCAGCAGCTTTCAGGACAATGAGCAGTTCTTC.

This clone turned up a few times. The J gene is TRBJ1-6, the V gene TRBV30; D might be TRBD1 (5 bases). Germline lookup yields CDR1 GTSNPN and CDR2 SVGIG (reference sequence). V was pared by 0 bases and J by 10 bases, with 16 bases between. The CDR3 has 15 residues. The CDR3 DNA reads as TGTGCCTGGAGTGTAGGGACTGGCGAAAGCTCACCCCTCCACTTT. It translates to CAWSVGTGESSPLHF.

The chain joins TRBV29-1 to TRBJ1-1; D is unresolved. V was clipped by 4 bases and J by 1 base, with 13 bases between them. The CDR3 has 14 residues. CDR1 and CDR2 (germline): SQVTM, ANQGSEA. CDR3 coding DNA: TGCAGCGTTGTCACATGGGCAGGGAACACTGAAGCTTTCTTT. It codes for CSVVTWAGNTEAFF.

The CDR3 sequence is CASSLIPGTGGGCYNSPLHF. DNA of the CDR3: TGTGCCAGCAGCTTGATACCCGGGACAGGGGGTGGATGCTATAATTCACCCCTCCACTTT. V gene TRBV21-1 combines with J gene TRBJ1-6; the table names TRBD1, a call not compared with the DNA. TRBV21-1 is an annotated pseudogene. This CDR3 comprises 20 residues.

The V and J genes are TRBV5-1 and TRBJ2-7, with TRBD1 identical over 7 bases. From germline, CDR1 is SGHRS and CDR2 YFSETQ. V was pared by 0 bases and J by 9 bases, with 12 bases of the junction left unmatched. CDR3 length: 15 amino acids. The CDR3 region has the DNA TGCGCCAGCAGCTTGGAGTGGCAGGGGGTCCTGGGGCAGTACTTC. Amino acids: CASSLEWQGVLGQYF.

The genes are TRBV7-8 and TRBJ1-6; 7 bases agree with TRBD1. The CDR3 contains 16 residues. V lost 5 bases and J lost 0; bases outside the gene matches: 4. From germline, CDR1 is SGHVS and CDR2 FQNEAQ. CDR3 loop: CASSARGFSYNSPLHF. CDR3 in DNA: TGTGCCAGCAGCGCCAGGGGGTTCTCCTATAATTCACCCCTCCACTTT.

The chain recombines TRBV6-5 with TRBJ2-3, with 9 bases identical to TRBD1. Per germline, CDR1 MNHEY and CDR2 SVGAGI. V lost 2 bases to trimming and J lost 1 base; unmatched junction nucleotides: 4. This CDR3 comprises 16 residues. The CDR3 nucleotides are TGTGCCAGCAGTTACGGGGGGGACAGGGGCACAGATACGCAGTATTTT. It translates to CASSYGGDRGTDTQYF.

The chain combines TRBV4-1 with TRBJ2-4; D call uncertain. V was shortened by 0 bases and J by 7 bases, with 13 bases between the two germline ends. The CDR3 is 15 residues long. Germline CDR1 MGHRA, CDR2 YSYEKL. CDR3 bases: TGCGCCAGCAGCCAAGATCACGGGTTGGTGAACATTCAGTACTTC. It yields the protein CASSQDHGLVNIQYF.

The chain uses TRBV6-6 and TRBJ2-7, with TRBD1 as a possible D gene (6 bases). This CDR3 spans 14 amino acids. V gave up 5 bases and J gave up 7 bases, with 18 bases separating them. Germline V gene lookup returns CDR1 MNHNY and CDR2 SVGAGI (reference sequence). CDR3: CASSRPTGGMEQYF. The CDR3 DNA is TGTGCCAGCAGTCGACCGACAGGCGGCATGGAGCAGTACTTC.

This clone was observed a few times. J is TRBJ2-7 and V is TRBV15; the match to TRBD2 covers 8 bases. The CDR3 spans 15 residues. Germline CDR1 and CDR2: LNHNV and YYDKDF (reference sequence). The V segment lost 0 bases and the J segment 0 bases; nucleotides outside the gene matches: 1. CDR3 region: CATSRDRGGSYEQYF. The DNA for the CDR3 is TGTGCCACCAGCAGAGATCGGGGGGGCTCCTACGAGCAGTACTTC.

The V and J genes are TRBV13 and TRBJ2-7; weak D call: TRBD2 (5 bases). The CDR3 runs to 12 residues. V was trimmed by 3 bases and J by 5 bases, leaving 8 bases between them. CDR1 and CDR2 from the germline V gene are PRHDT and FYEKMQ (reference sequence). The CDR3 region has the DNA TGTGCCAGCAGCTTCCTAGCCAACGAGCAGTACTTC. Translation gives CASSFLANEQYF.

The chain carries TRBV27 and TRBJ1-2; D is perhaps TRBD1 (6 bases). The CDR3 spans 14 residues. V lost 3 bases and J lost 8, with 16 bases in between. Germline lookup yields CDR1 MNHEY and CDR2 SMNVEV (reference sequence). CDR3 amino acids: CASSFSAGVRGYTF. CDR3 in DNA: TGTGCCAGCAGTTTTTCCGCAGGGGTCCGGGGCTACACCTTC.

This chain connects TRBV15 to TRBJ2-1; D remains ambiguous. Trimming cost V 0 bases and J 4 bases, with 7 bases left between them. CDR1 and CDR2 (germline): LNHNV, YYDKDF (reference sequence). The CDR3 sequence is 14 residues long. The CDR3 region has the DNA TGTGCCACCAGCAGAGATAGGAGTTACAATGAGCAGTTCTTC. This codes for CATSRDRSYNEQFF.

J is TRBJ2-7 and V is TRBV6-5, with D tentatively TRBD1 (6 bases). With 4 bases removed from V and 4 bases from J, the gap between germline ends came to 14 bases. The CDR3 spans 14 residues. Germline values: CDR1 MNHEY, CDR2 SVGAGI. As DNA, the CDR3 is TGTGCCAGCAGTTCCCAGCAGGGGTCTTACGAGCAGTACTTC. Translation gives CASSSQQGSYEQYF.

The chain carries TRBV7-6 and TRBJ2-3; TRBD2 matches 8 bases. With V trimmed by 2 bases and J by 0 bases, 4 bases remained unmatched. CDR1 SGHVS and CDR2 FNYEAQ come from the germline V gene. The CDR3 is 16 residues long. CDR3 in amino acids: CASSLLSGVSTDTQYF. In DNA form, the CDR3 reads TGTGCCAGCAGCTTACTTAGCGGGGTAAGCACAGATACGCAGTATTTT.

This sequence joins TRBV4-3 and TRBJ2-1; 7 bases agree with TRBD1. V lost 0 bases, J lost 6 bases, and 8 bases stayed unmatched. The CDR3 has 16 amino acids. Germline CDR1 is LGHNA and CDR2 is YSLEER. Here the CDR3 reads CASSQDGQGEVNEQFF. In DNA, the CDR3 is TGCGCCAGCAGCCAAGATGGGCAGGGGGAAGTCAATGAGCAGTTCTTC.

J is TRBJ1-5 and V is TRBV28; D unclear. Trimming shortened V by 2 bases and J by 2 bases, and 10 bases separated the two germline ends. Germline CDR1 MDHEN, CDR2 SYDVKM. The CDR3 totals 15 residues. Here the CDR3 DNA reads TGTGCCAGCAGTTTACGGGGAAGGGGCAATCAGCCCCAGCATTTT. Translation gives CASSLRGRGNQPQHF.